The rows below give T cell receptor beta chains drawn from one sample of a study of cytomegalovirus exposure and HLA in healthy donors. Measured with immunoSEQ multiplex PCR; TCRdb has only the in-frame clones, and not every one. The repertoire has 95,000 to 150,000 clones, around 80% of them found once; the top ten carry less than 2%. The sequenced sample was PBMCs. The receptor source for this set is a man aged 45-60 years in good health and CMV-seronegative. Each CDR3 is given with its conserved first and last residue. The order of the fields is V gene, J gene, CDR3 protein.

>TRBV28|TRBJ2-6
CASTAGAGANVLTF
>TRBV15|TRBJ2-2
CATSRLTGGSGELFF
>TRBV4-2|TRBJ1-1
CASSQVPLDSNTEAFF
>TRBV18|TRBJ1-2
CASSPPNRGQDGYTF
>TRBV4-2|TRBJ1-4
CASSKDRNTPNEKLFF
>TRBV7-9|NA
CASSSGLDVNEQYF
>TRBV7-2|TRBJ2-2
CASSFLAGGGTGELFF
>TRBV7-2|TRBJ1-2
CASSLLGGVSPNYGYTF
>TRBV7-2|TRBJ1-5
CASSRTGGQPQHF
>TRBV29-1|TRBJ2-1
CSVSPGIYNEQFF
>TRBV6-5|TRBJ2-2
CASSLAGVNTGELFF
>TRBV7-2|TRBJ2-3
CASSFKTSGVSDTQYF
>TRBV6-1|TRBJ1-6
CASRRSNSPLHF
>TRBV9|TRBJ2-5
CASSVETGRRETQYF
>TRBV29-1|TRBJ1-2
CSVDEGGYTF
>TRBV11-3|TRBJ2-3
CASSVSPTDTQYF
>TRBV10-3|TRBJ1-1
CAAGDTEAFF
>TRBV18|TRBJ1-2
CASSPPGTGANYGYTF
>TRBV2|TRBJ2-5
CASSVEGLAGNF
>TRBV9|TRBJ1-1
CASSERGGWLRTEAFF
>TRBV7-9|TRBJ2-1
CSSSRDNNEQFF
>TRBV6-1|TRBJ1-6
CASSGSINRGSPLHF
>TRBV10-3|TRBJ1-3
CAISLDRGSDTIYF
>TRBV19|TRBJ1-3
CASSLKWTGDFSGNTIYF
>TRBV15|TRBJ1-4
CATSTRQGQEKLFF
>TRBV6-5|TRBJ1-2
CASSYPAGQGAWGYTF
>TRBV28|TRBJ1-1
CASSRTGVMEAFF
>TRBV6-5|TRBJ1-3
CASSSVGNTIYF
>TRBV7-9|TRBJ2-5
CASSNSGEIQETQYF
>TRBV10-1|TRBJ2-1
CASSPGSAGQFF
>TRBV5-1|TRBJ2-7
CASSLDPYSGDDYEQYF
>TRBV28|TRBJ1-4
CASRTGINEKLFF
>TRBV5-4|TRBJ1-6
CASSLSGGRYSPLHF
>TRBV19|TRBJ2-7
CASSHRDSSYEQYF
>TRBV4-2|TRBJ2-2
CASSGLAGETNTGELFF
>TRBV20-1|TRBJ2-7
CSAWQGNGQYF
>TRBV6-6|TRBJ1-5
CASSYAQGHLNQPQHF
>TRBV6-5|TRBJ2-5
CATRRGGGTQYF
>TRBV7-2|TRBJ1-1
CASSFSTDNTEAFF
>TRBV2|TRBJ2-1
CASSGKRSSYNEQFF
>TRBV5-1|TRBJ1-4
CASSFYRSEKLFF
>TRBV4-1|TRBJ2-7
CASSQITGTTYEQYF
>TRBV15|TRBJ1-2
CATSRDLWADSYGYTF
>TRBV10-1|TRBJ2-3
CASSEKTSGGSTDTQYF
>TRBV19|TRBJ2-3
CASSMRAEADTQYF
>TRBV29-1|TRBJ2-3
CSVDGARTDTQYF
>TRBV19|TRBJ1-1
CASSIAGQGETFF
>TRBV18|TRBJ2-5
CASSPPSLEETQYF
>TRBV29-1|TRBJ1-5
CSVGDYSNQPQHF
>TRBV5-1|TRBJ1-1
CASSLRGRGGTEAFF